Listed here are 12 T cell receptor beta chains from one sample, sequenced in a study of beta chain features in type 1 diabetes. Findings of the study overall: Moderate yet significant TCRB CDR3 shortening was seen in Type 1 diabetes patients in all four CD4+ subsets.

The authors reverse transcribed all of the isolated RNA, so sequencing captured expressed TCRB transcripts. Sequencing was performed with immunoSEQ multiplex PCR; in TCRdb, only in-frame clones are kept and a portion is missing. The sample lists around 600,000 clones; roughly 12% were seen once. These receptors have no known antigen. What was sequenced was naive CD4+ T cells from blood. The receptors were sampled from a young man with type 1 diabetes.

This clone was counted only a few times. The rearrangement joins TRBV9 to TRBJ2-7; D is uncertain. Germline V CDR1 and CDR2: SGDLS, YYNGEE. This CDR3 spans 15 amino acids. Trimming removed 4 bases from V and 3 bases from J, with 17 bases in between. CDR3 amino acids: CASSPPSQLGYEQYF. In nucleotides, the CDR3 is TGTGCCAGCAGCCCACCCTCTCAGCTAGGCTACGAGCAGTACTTC. Based on the CDR3 plus reference TRBV9 and TRBJ2-7, the full variable domain is DSGVTQTPKHLITATGQRVTLRCSPRSGDLSVYWYQQSLDQGLQFLIQYYNGEERAKGNILERFSAQQFPDLHSELNLSSLELGDSALYFCASSPPSQLGYEQYFGPGTRLTVT.

This clone has more than one count but fewer than ten. This sequence joins TRBV9 and TRBJ2-3, with TRBD2 matching over 10 bases. J lost 0 bases, V lost 3 bases, and 4 bases had no gene match. This CDR3 contains 16 residues. The V gene's germline CDR1 is SGDLS and CDR2 YYNGEE. The CDR3 reads CASSELAGISTDTQYF. The CDR3 DNA reads TGTGCCAGCAGCGAACTAGCGGGGATTAGCACAGATACGCAGTATTTT.

The CDR3 bases are TGTGCCAGCAGCCAAGTCGGCAGCCCTTATCAAGAGACCCAGTACTTC. It encodes CASSQVGSPYQETQYF. The rearrangement joins TRBV14 to TRBJ2-5, with D unclear. The CDR3 covers 16 residues. Germline CDR1 is SGHDN and CDR2 is FVKESK. V was cut by 1 base and J by 2 bases, with 14 bases left in between.

The chain combines TRBV4-1 with TRBJ2-4; D is ambiguous. Germline V gene lookup returns CDR1 MGHRA and CDR2 YSYEKL. Trimming pared 2 bases from V and 6 bases from J, leaving 17 bases between. This CDR3 is 16 amino acids long. In DNA, the CDR3 is TGCGCCAGCAGCCAACCAGAGTCAGTCAGAGGAAACATTCAGTACTTC. Encoded protein: CASSQPESVRGNIQYF.

This chain connects TRBV7-2 to TRBJ2-1, with TRBD2 identical over 8 bases. V lost 11 bases and J lost 6; bases outside the gene matches: 9. From germline, CDR1 is SGHTA and CDR2 FQGNSA. The CDR3 covers 13 residues. This chain's CDR3 is CADSGTRGNEQFF. The CDR3 coding sequence is TGTGCCGACTCCGGGACTAGAGGCAATGAGCAGTTCTTC.

This clone was counted a few times. The rearrangement uses TRBV7-2 and TRBJ1-2; TRBD1 aligns across 7 bases. Germline V CDR1 and CDR2: SGHTA, FQGNSA. V was pared by 4 bases and J by 2 bases, with 7 bases of the junction left unmatched. The CDR3 covers 15 residues. The chain's CDR3 is CASSSRQGWNYGYTF. Written as DNA, the CDR3 is TGTGCCAGCAGCTCGAGACAGGGATGGAACTATGGCTACACCTTC.

The chain has TRBV5-4 and TRBJ2-1; possible D gene TRBD1, 5 bases. V was shortened by 4 bases and J by 0 bases, with 14 bases between the two germline ends. This CDR3 has 16 residues. Per germline, CDR1 SGHNT and CDR2 YYREEE (reference sequence). The CDR3 nucleotides are TGTGCCAGCAGCCAAACAGGTCCGAGCTCCTACAATGAGCAGTTCTTC. Amino acids: CASSQTGPSSYNEQFF.

This clone occurred a few times. The chain has TRBV9 and TRBJ1-4; 7 nucleotides agree with TRBD1. Germline loops: CDR1 SGDLS, CDR2 YYNGEE. The CDR3 contains 15 residues. Germline trimming cut 3 bases from V and 8 bases from J; bases unmatched to any gene: 10. The CDR3 bases are TGTGCCAGCAGCGCTGTCGCAGGGGGTGGGGAAAAACTGTTTTTT. The encoded protein is CASSAVAGGGEKLFF.

This clone was observed a handful of times. One junction end does not reproduce the germline sequence, and a read error may be involved. The J gene is TRBJ2-3, the V gene TRBV4-3, with D perhaps assigned TRBD1 or TRBD2 (6 bases each). The CDR3 has 16 amino acids. Germline V CDR1 and CDR2: LGHNA, YSLEER. This CDR3 is CASCQAGPGAVDTQYF. CDR3 coding DNA: TGCGCCAGCTGCCAAGCCGGTCCGGGGGCGGTCGATACGCAGTATTTT.

This clone has only a few counts. V is TRBV29-1 and J is TRBJ2-7; D possibly corresponds to TRBD1 (6 bases). V was clipped by 1 base and J by 6 bases, with 16 bases between them. This CDR3 has 14 residues. Germline lookup yields CDR1 SQVTM and CDR2 ANQGSEA. The CDR3 nucleotides read TGCAGCGTTGAAGGGGCAGGGGTCTTGAGCGAGCAGTACTTC. Translated: CSVEGAGVLSEQYF.

This clone showed up just a few times. V is TRBV7-9 and J is TRBJ1-5; D unclear. Trimming removed 5 bases at V and 2 bases at J, with 7 bases between. The CDR3 length is 13 residues. Germline CDR1 and CDR2: SEHNR and FQNEAQ (reference sequence). Here the CDR3 reads CASSPDGNQPQHF. Written as DNA, the CDR3 is TGTGCCAGCAGCCCGGACGGCAATCAGCCCCAGCATTTT. Variable domain in full (rest from reference TRBV7-9 and TRBJ1-5): DTGVSQNPRHKITKRGQNVTFRCDPISEHNRLYWYRQTLGQGPEFLTYFQNEAQLEKSRLLSDRFSAERPKGSFSTLEIQRTEQGDSAMYLCASSPDGNQPQHFGDGTRLSIL.

The genes are TRBV2 and TRBJ2-2; D is ambiguous. The CDR3 runs 13 residues. CDR1 is SNHLY and CDR2 is FYNNEI in the germline V gene. V was pared by 5 bases and J by 1 base, with 5 bases between. The DNA for the CDR3 is TGTGCCAGCAGTAAAGGGAACACCGGGGAGCTGTTTTTT. This sequence encodes CASSKGNTGELFF.